Listed here is a single TCR beta chain. Antigen specificity is unknown. Use of 60 Vbeta and 13 Jbeta primers characterized the PCR. This table comes from immunoSEQ multiplex PCR, and its TCRdb copy is limited to in-frame clones, with some not included. The sample includes approximately 110,000 clones, 75% to 85% seen only once; the top ten take approximately 2%. The sample is drawn from a study of cytomegalovirus exposure and HLA in healthy donors. V lost 8 bases and J 5 bases, leaving 15 bases between the germline ends. The germline V gene has CDR1 MNHEY and CDR2 SMNVEV (reference sequence). This CDR3 is 13 amino acids long. Whole-study findings and limits: There were several of the most significant clusters that appeared linked to common viral pathogens in a later analysis.

Material: PBMCs. J is TRBJ2-5 and V is TRBV27, with D perhaps matching TRBD2 (7 bases). The TCR comes from a man aged 25-45 years in good health and CMV-seronegative. The DNA of the CDR3 is TGTGCCAGCTCCTCGGGGGGCAAGGAGACCCAGTACTTC. Its translation is CASSSGGKETQYF.